What follows are 9 T cell receptor beta chains derived from one specimen sequenced in a study of shared clonotypes between healthy human individuals. Sequenced by immunoSEQ multiplex PCR; TCRdb stores in-frame clones only, minus some. This table holds about 960,000 clones, roughly 72% found once. Material: memory CD4+ T cells sorted from blood. Subset indicated: CD45RA-negative fraction. Receptors were obtained from a man between 18 and 35 years old in good health.

This clone was observed a few times. This sequence joins TRBV19 and TRBJ1-6; perhaps TRBD1 as D (6 bases). CDR3 size: 14 residues. Germline V gene data show CDR1 as LNHDA and CDR2 as SQIVND (reference sequence). V shed 5 bases and J shed 4 bases, with 9 bases lying between them. CDR3 sequence reads: CASSEGQYNSPLHF. Written as DNA, the CDR3 is TGTGCCAGTAGTGAAGGACAGTATAATTCACCCCTCCACTTT.

The chain uses TRBV28 and TRBJ2-7, with D perhaps matching TRBD2 (7 bases). The CDR3 is 15 amino acids. Germline loops: CDR1 MDHEN, CDR2 SYDVKM. V was pared by 6 bases and J by 0 bases, with 15 bases between. As DNA, the CDR3 is TGTGCCAGCAGACCTGGGGGGGCGAGCTCCTACGAGCAGTACTTC. Protein product: CASRPGGASSYEQYF.

Here the CDR3 reads CASSDGGAQSYEQYF. The CDR3 DNA reads as TGTGCCAGCAGTGACGGCGGGGCCCAGAGCTACGAGCAGTACTTC. This chain joins TRBV6-1 and TRBJ2-7, with D possibly matching TRBD2 (6 bases). Germline assignment: CDR1 MNHNS and CDR2 SASEGT. Trimming shortened V by 3 bases and J by 3 bases, and 15 bases separated the two germline ends. This CDR3 has 15 residues.

This clone is a singleton in its sample. The J gene is TRBJ1-3, the V gene TRBV25-1, with 9 bases that match TRBD1. CDR1 and CDR2 from the germline V gene are MGHDK and SYGVNS. CDR3 length: 13 amino acids. The V segment lost 4 bases and the J segment 10 bases; nucleotides outside the gene matches: 5. In nucleotides, the CDR3 is TGTGCCAGCAGTGGACAGGGGGGTGTGACCATATATTTT. It translates to CASSGQGGVTIYF. The whole variable domain, remainder taken from reference TRBV25-1 and TRBJ1-3, is EADIYQTPRYLVIGTGKKITLECSQTMGHDKMYWYQQDPGMELHLIHYSYGVNSTEKGDLSSESTVSRIRTEHFPLTLESARPSHTSQYLCASSGQGGVTIYFGEGSWLTVV.

This clone was picked up a small number of times. The chain couples TRBV7-9 to TRBJ1-1, with 7 bases identical to TRBD1. CDR1 is SEHNR, CDR2 FQNEAQ, per germline (reference sequence). Germline trimming cut 5 bases from V and 4 bases from J; bases unmatched to any gene: 7. CDR3 length: 14 amino acids. The DNA for the CDR3 is TGTGCCAGCAGCGCCCAGACAGGGATCACTGAAGCTTTCTTT. Protein product: CASSAQTGITEAFF.

The CDR3 is CASSSRGRGDLNNSPLHF. CDR3 bases: TGTGCCAGCAGCTCCCGTGGAAGGGGCGACCTCAATAATTCACCCCTCCACTTT. The chain links TRBV5-4 to TRBJ1-6, with D possibly being TRBD1 (5 bases). The germline gives CDR1 SGHNT, CDR2 YYREEE (reference sequence). With 3 bases removed from V and 5 bases from J, the gap between germline ends came to 21 bases. The CDR3 runs 18 residues.

This chain links TRBV4-1 with TRBJ2-7, with TRBD2 as a possible D gene (6 bases). With 0 bases removed from V and 0 bases from J, the gap between germline ends came to 9 bases. From germline, CDR1 is MGHRA and CDR2 YSYEKL. CDR3 length: 15 residues. DNA of the CDR3: TGCGCCAGCAGCCAAGAAAGGGACTTCTCCTACGAGCAGTACTTC. This sequence encodes CASSQERDFSYEQYF.

The chain employs TRBV6-6 and TRBJ1-5; no firm D call. The CDR3 length is 13 residues. Germline CDR1 reads MNHNY; CDR2 reads SVGAGI (reference sequence). Trimming stripped 6 bases from V and 5 bases from J, with 11 bases between. For the CDR3, the DNA is TGTGCCAGCAGCCGGGAGTTTTATCAGCCCCAGCATTTT. Protein: CASSREFYQPQHF.

This clone appeared a few times. DNA of the CDR3: TGTGCCAGCAGCTTGGCAACAGGGGCCTACGAGCAGTACTTC. This codes for CASSLATGAYEQYF. The chain couples TRBV5-4 to TRBJ2-7; 7 bases map to TRBD1. CDR1 and CDR2 from the germline V gene are SGHNT and YYREEE (reference sequence). V shed 0 bases and J 2 bases; nucleotides not matched to a gene: 2. This CDR3 region has 14 residues.